The text below deals with one T cell receptor (beta chain). The antigen remains undetermined. The sample belongs to a study of cytotoxic CD8 clonotypes in ibrutinib-treated CLL. Findings and limits, study-wide: With treatment, public clonotypes, which were uncommon, either contracted or remained stable.

Sequenced by immunoSEQ multiplex PCR; TCRdb stores in-frame clones only, minus some. Here the sample spans tens of thousands of clones, roughly 72% being singletons. From germline, CDR1 is SGHRS and CDR2 YFSETQ. The CDR3 has 14 amino acids. The V gene end was trimmed by 4 bases and the J gene end by 4 bases; junction bases not matched to a gene: 8. The authors obtained around 1.8 micrograms of genomic DNA from cryopreserved PBMCs for TCR beta libraries. The sample here was PBMCs, taken at disease progression, from a patient treated with ibrutinib. This sequence joins TRBV5-1 and TRBJ2-7; 7 nucleotides line up with TRBD1. The receptor was derived from a human donor with chronic lymphocytic leukemia. CDR3 sequence: CASSLTRDSYEQYF. The CDR3, as DNA: TGCGCCAGCAGCCTTACCCGGGACAGTTACGAGCAGTACTTC.